The T cell receptor (beta chain) described here comes from a study of T cells after yellow fever vaccination. This clonotype was detected ten times or more. At one end, the junction sequence differs from germline, possibly due to a read error. The CDR3 runs to 14 residues. The germline CDR1 and CDR2 sequences are SGHNT and YYREEE (reference sequence). TCRdb itself ran the 5' RACE reads through MiXCR, one entry per CDR3 protein. The repertoire consists of 70,000 or so distinct CDR3 sequences, with around 6.2% occurring once and the leading ten covering around 2.1%. The specimen was CD4+ T cells sorted from PBMCs, collected less than 18 days after the first yellow fever vaccination. V and J are TRBV5-4 and TRBJ2-3; 8 bases are shared with TRBD2. The TCR originated in a man aged 18 to 30 who received the YFV17D yellow fever vaccine. The CDR3 nucleotides read TGTGCCAGCAGCCCCGGGGGGGGGTTAGATGCGCAGTATTTT. It codes for CASSPGGGLDAQYF.